Below are 15 T cell receptor beta chains sequenced from a single sample in a study of T cells in tuberculosis (dated by TCRdb to 2017 to 2018). The library was obtained by the immunoSEQ multiplex PCR assay. The source is immuneACCESS, and TCRdb retained only in-frame sequences with V and J called. Part of the clones is not carried over; for the studies checked, unresolved V genes explain less than half of this, and the remainder is unexplained. In all, the sample holds some 31,000 clones, and 90% to 95% of those were seen once. In total, the top ten clones hold over 4.5% of the sample. Material: PBMCs. The receptors originated from a donor aged 10-29 years with latent tuberculosis or without tuberculosis infection.

In this sample, this clone turned up once. The rearrangement uses TRBV11-1 and TRBJ2-1; D unclear. V shed 1 base and J shed 0 bases, with 10 bases lying between them. The CDR3 is 16 amino acids. The V gene's germline CDR1 is SGHAT and CDR2 FQDESV (reference sequence). CDR3 nucleotide sequence: TGTGCCAGCAGCTTAGTGTTACTAAGCTCCTACAATGAGCAGTTCTTC. Translating gives CASSLVLLSSYNEQFF. Variable domain in full (rest from reference TRBV11-1 and TRBJ2-1): EAEVAQSPRYKITEKSQAVAFWCDPISGHATLYWYRQILGQGPELLVQFQDESVVDDSQLPKDRFSAERLKGVDSTLKIQPAELGDSAMYLCASSLVLLSSYNEQFFGPGTRLTVL.

CDR3 amino acids: CASSVEINTDTQYF. In DNA, the CDR3 is TGTGCCAGCAGCGTAGAAATCAACACAGATACGCAGTATTTT. The chain carries TRBV9 and TRBJ2-3; D remains unclear. The CDR3 length is 14 residues. The germline V gene has CDR1 SGDLS and CDR2 YYNGEE. V gave up 0 bases and J gave up 2 bases, with 7 bases separating them.

This chain connects TRBV5-6 to TRBJ2-5; 11 nucleotides line up with TRBD2. The length of the CDR3 is 17 residues. Germline V gives CDR1 SGHDT, CDR2 YYEEEE. V trimming: 0 bases; J trimming: 5 bases; junction bases outside the gene matches: 9. CDR3 loop: CASSLGLAGFSVETQYF. For the CDR3, the DNA is TGTGCCAGCAGCTTGGGACTAGCGGGATTTTCGGTGGAGACCCAGTACTTC. Full variable domain (outside the CDR3, taken from reference TRBV5-6 and TRBJ2-5): DAGVTQSPTHLIKTRGQQVTLRCSPKSGHDTVSWYQQALGQGPQFIFQYYEEEERQRGNFPDRFSGHQFPNYSSELNVNALLLGDSALYLCASSLGLAGFSVETQYFGPGTRLLVL.

The V gene is TRBV29-1, the J gene TRBJ2-3; a weak D match, TRBD2 (6 bases). V was shortened by 4 bases and J by 2 bases, with 10 bases between the two germline ends. CDR1 is SQVTM, CDR2 ANQGSEA, per germline. This CDR3 is 13 amino acids long. CDR3 sequence: CSVAGVNTDTQYF. The CDR3 bases are TGCAGCGTTGCGGGGGTTAACACAGATACGCAGTATTTT.

This sequence joins TRBV7-6 and TRBJ1-6; 7 bases align to TRBD1. Germline trimming cut 5 bases from V and 8 bases from J; bases unmatched to any gene: 9. In germline, CDR1 is SGHVS, CDR2 FNYEAQ. This CDR3 is built from 15 residues. Written as DNA, the CDR3 is TGTGCCAGCAGCCCCAGGACAGGAAGGGATTCACCCCTCCACTTT. Translating gives CASSPRTGRDSPLHF.

The rearrangement links TRBV6-1 to TRBJ2-7; no clear D. V lost 7 bases to trimming and J lost 4 bases, with 17 bases between them. Germline V gives CDR1 MNHNS, CDR2 SASEGT. The CDR3 loop spans 14 amino acids. The CDR3 loop reads CASIARLDDYEQYF. DNA of the CDR3: TGTGCCAGCATTGCTCGACTGGATGATTACGAGCAGTACTTC.

V gene TRBV27 combines with J gene TRBJ2-7; TRBD2 matches 11 bases. The CDR3 is 15 amino acids. Germline CDR1 and CDR2: MNHEY and SMNVEV (reference sequence). V was clipped by 4 bases and J by 1 base; unmatched bases: 3. Here the CDR3 DNA reads TGTGCCAGCAGTTACAGACTAGCGGGGTCCTACGAGCAGTACTTC. This gives the protein CASSYRLAGSYEQYF.

The V call is TRBV25-1, the J call TRBJ2-1; TRBD2 aligns across 13 bases. Germline CDR1 reads MGHDK; CDR2 reads SYGVNS. The CDR3 loop spans 16 amino acids. V lost 5 bases, J lost 5 bases, and 6 bases stayed unmatched. The CDR3 DNA is TGTGCCAGCAGTAAGACCGGGACTAGCGGGGACAATGAGCAGTTCTTC. Translating gives CASSKTGTSGDNEQFF.

The genes are TRBV4-1 and TRBJ2-7; D not resolved. Between the trimmed V and J ends, which lost 4 bases and 2 bases, there was a span of 9 bases. Germline V CDR1 and CDR2: MGHRA, YSYEKL. The CDR3 covers 13 residues. The CDR3 DNA is TGCGCCAGCAGCCGTTCCGGAGCCTACGAGCAGTACTTC. Its protein product is CASSRSGAYEQYF.

V usage is TRBV6-6 and J usage is TRBJ2-1; 7 bases are a match to TRBD2. The CDR3 extends over 14 amino acids. Looked up from germline, CDR1 is MNHNY and CDR2 is SVGAGI (reference sequence). With V trimmed by 6 bases and J by 9 bases, 11 bases remained unmatched. The CDR3 nucleotides are TGTGCCAGCAGCCCCCCGGCGGGGAGGGGTGAGCAGTTCTTC. Protein sequence: CASSPPAGRGEQFF.

The V and J genes are TRBV5-1 and TRBJ2-1; 11 bases match TRBD2. The CDR3 spans 18 residues. Trimming took 3 bases from V and 3 from J; bases not matched to a gene: 11. Germline-derived CDR1 and CDR2 are SGHRS and YFSETQ. The CDR3 loop reads CASSYTPTGLADYNEQFF. The DNA of the CDR3 is TGCGCCAGCAGCTATACTCCAACGGGACTAGCGGACTACAATGAGCAGTTCTTC.

This sequence joins TRBV30 and TRBJ1-1; 9 bases match TRBD1. V lost 3 bases, J lost 3 bases, and 5 bases stayed unmatched. The CDR3 spans 14 residues. Germline V lookup: CDR1 GTSNPN, CDR2 SVGIG (reference sequence). CDR3 sequence: CAWSGTGLYTEAFF. In nucleotides, the CDR3 is TGTGCCTGGAGCGGGACAGGGTTGTACACTGAAGCTTTCTTT.

This clone was found once. J is TRBJ2-6 and V is TRBV10-3; D possibly corresponds to TRBD2 (7 bases). The germline V gene has CDR1 ENHRY and CDR2 SYGVKD. The CDR3 consists of 16 residues. The V end lost 2 bases, the J end lost 3 bases, and 11 bases lay between the germline ends. The CDR3 sequence is CAISEKGGSGANVLTF. The CDR3 coding sequence is TGTGCCATCAGTGAGAAGGGGGGGAGTGGGGCCAACGTCCTGACTTTC.

The J gene is TRBJ2-7, the V gene TRBV5-6; the D gene is possibly TRBD1 (5 bases). The CDR3 has 15 amino acids. Germline V gene sequence: CDR1 SGHDT, CDR2 YYEEEE. The V end lost 4 bases, the J end lost 7 bases, and 21 bases lay between the germline ends. CDR3 in amino acids: CASSMGGASLREQYF. CDR3 DNA sequence: TGTGCCAGCAGCATGGGTGGGGCCAGTCTTAGGGAGCAGTACTTC.

The rearrangement links TRBV28 to TRBJ1-1; 11 bases map to TRBD1. V shed 6 bases and J 6 bases; nucleotides not matched to a gene: 9. Germline V gene data show CDR1 as MDHEN and CDR2 as SYDVKM. The CDR3 contains 15 residues. The CDR3 sequence is CASSQLDRGHPEAFF. DNA of the CDR3: TGTGCCAGCAGCCAGCTGGACAGGGGGCACCCTGAAGCTTTCTTT.